The rows below give T cell receptor beta chains drawn from one sample of a study of T-cell reconstitution after alpha-beta-depleted transplantation in children. A single record per CDR3 protein comes from TCRdb applying MiXCR to the PCR reads. The data hold 530,000 or so distinct CDR3 sequences, with 27% observed a single time. This specimen was PBMCs, taken before TCRalphabeta/CD19-depleted stem cell transplant. The source of these receptors is a boy under two years old with Wiskott-Aldrich syndrome, due to receive a stem cell transplant. CDR3s include the opening cysteine and the closing phenylalanine or tryptophan. Fields, in order: J gene, V gene, D gene, CDR3 protein. D genes are given only for firm matches.

J gene: TRBJ1-3; V gene: TRBV12-3/TRBV12-4; D gene: NA; CDR3 protein: CASSQLLDSFSGNTIYF
J gene: TRBJ2-1; V gene: TRBV10-3; D gene: NA; CDR3 protein: CAISINNEQFF
J gene: TRBJ2-1; V gene: TRBV4-1; D gene: NA; CDR3 protein: CASSHRGGLSYNEQFF
J gene: TRBJ2-3; V gene: TRBV28; D gene: NA; CDR3 protein: CASSLPGVGDTQYF
J gene: TRBJ2-7; V gene: TRBV20-1; D gene: NA; CDR3 protein: CSARRYLGDEQYF
J gene: TRBJ2-7; V gene: TRBV20-1; D gene: NA; CDR3 protein: CSARDARAGETDEQYF
J gene: TRBJ2-2; V gene: TRBV5-1; D gene: TRBD2; CDR3 protein: CASSETSGIANTGELFF
J gene: TRBJ1-4; V gene: TRBV4-1; D gene: NA; CDR3 protein: CASSQDRGGNEKLFF
J gene: TRBJ2-5; V gene: TRBV20-1; D gene: NA; CDR3 protein: CSAREGSSGEETQYF
J gene: TRBJ1-5; V gene: TRBV5-1; D gene: NA; CDR3 protein: CASSLTGMGQPQHF